Listed here is a single T cell receptor beta chain. This may be a read error: a much more frequent sequence differs by one nucleotide. In germline, CDR1 is SQVTM, CDR2 ANQGSEA. The length of the CDR3 is 14 residues. The data were taken from a study of patients and donors after allogeneic stem cell transplantation. MiXCR, applied by TCRdb to the RT-PCR reads, yields one record per CDR3 protein. This sample carries about a million distinct CDR3 sequences, roughly 18% of them seen once, and the ten largest clones take around 6%. The rearrangement links TRBV29-1 to TRBJ2-1; no definite D call. This clonotype originated in a human donor who was either an allogeneic HSCT recipient or a stem cell or donor lymphocyte infusion donor (not recorded which). It is not recorded whose cells these are; they may come from a transplant donor. Material: blood, either unsorted or a sorted T cell fraction (not recorded which). CDR3 amino acids: CSVVRQVGYNDQFF. The CDR3, as DNA: TGCAGCGTTGTCCGGCAGGTAGGCTACAATGACCAGTTCTTC.